The 23 T cell receptor beta chains below were found in one sample sequenced in a study of Ad26.COV2.S vaccination and SARS-CoV-2 variants. Stated treatment: around 19 received Ad26.COV2.S at low or high dose, single or two shots; five or six received placebo; per-sample allocation not given. After the first vaccine or placebo injection, samples were drawn on day 63. Profiling relied on immunoSEQ multiplex PCR, and the TCRdb table lists in-frame clones only, not all of them. The sample contains roughly 330,000 clones, 85% to 90% of which appear only once. The sample was peripheral blood, taken in a trial of Ad26.COV2.S vaccine versus placebo. The receptors stem from a person aged 18-65 years who received the Ad26.COV2.S COVID-19 vaccine or a placebo.

V is TRBV7-8 and J is TRBJ1-1, with D unresolved. CDR3 length equals 15 residues. Germline CDR1 reads SGHVS; CDR2 reads FQNEAQ. V lost 0 bases and J 0 bases, leaving 8 bases between the germline ends. The CDR3 sequence: CASSLAEIMNTEAFF. The CDR3 region has the DNA TGTGCCAGCAGCTTAGCAGAGATCATGAACACTGAAGCTTTCTTT.

The chain combines TRBV7-2 with TRBJ2-3, with D perhaps being TRBD1 or TRBD2 (5 bases each). The V end was cut by 2 bases, the J end by 0 bases, with 15 bases between. This CDR3 comprises 17 residues. Germline V gene lookup returns CDR1 SGHTA and CDR2 FQGNSA. For the CDR3, the DNA is TGTGCCAGCAGCTTAACCCCAGGGAGCCCCAGCACAGATACGCAGTATTTT. Amino acids: CASSLTPGSPSTDTQYF. The full variable domain, its missing parts supplied by reference TRBV7-2 and TRBJ2-3, is GAGVSQSPSNKVTEKGKDVELRCDPISGHTALYWYRQSLGQGLEFLIYFQGNSAPDKSGLPSDRFSAERTGGSVSTLTIQRTQQEDSAVYLCASSLTPGSPSTDTQYFGPGTRLTVL.

This chain links TRBV7-2 with TRBJ1-1; 7 bases line up with TRBD1. The CDR3 length is 13 residues. Germline loops: CDR1 SGHTA, CDR2 FQGNSA. V was pared by 5 bases and J by 10 bases, with 10 bases of the junction left unmatched. The CDR3 loop reads CASSADEGASAFF. In DNA form, the CDR3 reads TGTGCCAGCAGCGCCGATGAGGGGGCCTCAGCTTTCTTT.

This sequence joins TRBV10-2 and TRBJ1-5; tentatively, D is TRBD1 (6 bases). From germline, CDR1 is WSHSY and CDR2 SAAADI. The CDR3 is 14 residues long. The V end lost 7 bases, the J end lost 3 bases, and 13 bases lay between the germline ends. CDR3 nucleotides: TGCGCCAGCACCGCGACAGGCGTCAATCAGCCCCAGCATTTT. Translation gives CASTATGVNQPQHF.

This chain joins TRBV25-1 and TRBJ1-1, with D perhaps matching TRBD1 (6 bases). Per the germline V gene, CDR1 is MGHDK and CDR2 is SYGVNS. Trimming shortened V by 7 bases and J by 0 bases, and 12 bases separated the two germline ends. The CDR3 length is 14 residues. DNA for the CDR3: TGTGCCAGCAAAACCGGGACATTGAACACTGAAGCTTTCTTT. Amino acid sequence: CASKTGTLNTEAFF.

This clone was recorded once. The rearrangement joins TRBV27 to TRBJ2-1; 9 bases agree with TRBD2. The length of the CDR3 is 16 residues. Germline CDR1 and CDR2: MNHEY and SMNVEV (reference sequence). Unmatched junction bases numbered 8, after V lost 2 bases and J lost 6 bases. CDR3 residues: CASSLRGAGGPNEQFF. CDR3 bases: TGTGCCAGCAGTTTAAGAGGAGCGGGGGGCCCCAATGAGCAGTTCTTC.

This chain links TRBV7-8 with TRBJ2-1; 10 bases match TRBD1. Unmatched junction bases numbered 2, after V lost 1 base and J lost 5 bases. CDR1 SGHVS and CDR2 FQNEAQ come from the germline V gene. The CDR3 totals 15 residues. The CDR3 DNA is TGTGCCAGCAGCTTAGTTGGGACAGGGGACAATGAGCAGTTCTTC. Translated, it gives CASSLVGTGDNEQFF. Complete variable domain (other parts from reference TRBV7-8 and TRBJ2-1): GAGVSQSPRYKVAKRGQDVALRCDPISGHVSLFWYQQALGQGPEFLTYFQNEAQLDKSGLPSDRFFAERPEGSVSTLKIQRTQQEDSAVYLCASSLVGTGDNEQFFGPGTRLTVL.

For this clone: At one boundary the junction diverges from the germline segment, which might be a read error. The chain employs TRBV9 and TRBJ1-1; D not resolved. Germline loops: CDR1 SGDLS, CDR2 YYNGEE. CDR3 length: 17 residues. CDR3 DNA sequence: TGTGCCAGCAGCGTAGTTCCCGGCATCTTAGTTAGGACGGGGATCCTCTTT. This codes for CASSVVPGILVRTGILF.

This chain uses TRBV6-2 or TRBV6-3 with TRBJ1-5, with D unresolved. The germline V gene has CDR1 MNHEY and CDR2 SVGEGT. CDR3 length: 14 amino acids. Trimming cost V 4 bases and J 7 bases, with 14 bases left between them. CDR3 DNA: TGTGCCAGCAGTTCGGGAGGGTCTTGGCAGCCCCAGCATTTT. Its translation is CASSSGGSWQPQHF.

The chain employs TRBV4-1 and TRBJ2-5; D gene unclear. The length of the CDR3 is 16 residues. Germline V lookup: CDR1 MGHRA, CDR2 YSYEKL. Trimming shortened V by 2 bases and J by 1 base, and 14 bases separated the two germline ends. The CDR3 here is CASSQLLAVGQETQYF. The DNA of the CDR3 is TGCGCCAGCAGCCAACTGTTAGCCGTGGGCCAAGAGACCCAGTACTTC.

The CDR3 region has the DNA TGCGCCAGCAGCTTTATTCAGGGCGAGACCCAGTACTTC. As protein: CASSFIQGETQYF. The chain employs TRBV5-1 and TRBJ2-5; D may be TRBD1 (5 bases). V lost 2 bases to trimming and J lost 5 bases, with 10 bases between them. CDR1 and CDR2 (germline): SGHRS, YFSETQ. CDR3 length: 13 residues.

The V call is TRBV9, the J call TRBJ1-6; D is uncertain. V was clipped by 0 bases and J by 8 bases, with 9 bases between them. CDR3 length equals 14 residues. In germline, CDR1 is SGDLS, CDR2 YYNGEE. Written as DNA, the CDR3 is TGTGCCAGCAGCGTAGCCCCCCTGGATTCACCCCTCCACTTT. Protein product: CASSVAPLDSPLHF.

With respect to this clone: The junction does not match germline at one end; this may be a read error. The same CDR3 also results from other DNA sequences found in this sample. The genes are TRBV30 and TRBJ1-4; no clear D. Germline V gives CDR1 GTSNPN, CDR2 SVGIG (reference sequence). The CDR3 runs 12 residues. The CDR3 here is CAWSVLGEKLFF. In nucleotides, the CDR3 is TGTGCTTGGAGTGTATTAGGTGAAAAACTGTTTTTT.

J is TRBJ2-7 and V is TRBV25-1, with a tentative D call TRBD1 (5 bases). Germline V gene data show CDR1 as MGHDK and CDR2 as SYGVNS. This CDR3 has 11 amino acids. The ends were cut back, 7 bases at V and 5 bases at J, with 9 bases in the middle. The CDR3 reads CASNHRHEQYF. For the CDR3, the DNA is TGTGCCAGCAACCACAGGCACGAGCAGTACTTC.

This rearrangement joins TRBV5-6 to TRBJ1-1; the D gene is possibly TRBD1 (6 bases). The germline V gene has CDR1 SGHDT and CDR2 YYEEEE. The CDR3 covers 13 residues. The V and J ends lost 4 bases and 1 base respectively, with 8 bases between them. The CDR3 loop reads CASSQGPNTEAFF. The CDR3 DNA reads TGTGCCAGCAGCCAGGGGCCGAACACTGAAGCTTTCTTT. The full variable domain, in which reference TRBV5-6 and TRBJ1-1 provide the parts outside the CDR3, is DAGVTQSPTHLIKTRGQQVTLRCSPKSGHDTVSWYQQALGQGPQFIFQYYEEEERQRGNFPDRFSGHQFPNYSSELNVNALLLGDSALYLCASSQGPNTEAFFGQGTRLTVV.

The sample holds one count of this clone. The genes are TRBV19 and TRBJ2-2; D ambiguous. The CDR3 is made up of 13 amino acids. CDR1 is LNHDA, CDR2 SQIVND, per germline (reference sequence). V was shortened by 3 bases and J by 1 base, with 3 bases between the two germline ends. CDR3 loop: CASSILNTGELFF. The CDR3 coding sequence is TGTGCCAGTAGTATCTTGAACACCGGGGAGCTGTTTTTT.

This sequence joins TRBV9 and TRBJ1-2; weak D call: TRBD1 (5 bases). Germline V CDR1 and CDR2: SGDLS, YYNGEE. Trimming removed 5 bases at V and 6 bases at J, with 20 bases between. CDR3 length: 15 residues. CDR3 loop: CASSFSGQSWNGYTF. For the CDR3, the DNA is TGTGCCAGCAGTTTTTCGGGGCAGAGCTGGAATGGCTACACCTTC.

V and J are TRBV6-6 and TRBJ2-7; 11 positions agree with TRBD2. CDR3 size: 16 residues. Germline V gene sequence: CDR1 MNHNY, CDR2 SVGAGI (reference sequence). V was clipped by 6 bases and J by 2 bases; unmatched bases: 9. The CDR3 spells CASRPPGLAATYEQYF. CDR3 bases: TGTGCCAGCAGGCCCCCGGGACTAGCGGCGACCTACGAGCAGTACTTC.

The chain has TRBV5-4 and TRBJ1-1; 7 nucleotides match TRBD1. V lost 4 bases, J lost 0 bases, and 9 bases stayed unmatched. Germline V gene sequence: CDR1 SGHNT, CDR2 YYREEE (reference sequence). The CDR3 extends over 16 amino acids. CDR3 nucleotides: TGTGCCAGCAGCCCAGAACCGGGACAGCTGAACACTGAAGCTTTCTTT. Translating gives CASSPEPGQLNTEAFF.

V gene TRBV29-1 combines with J gene TRBJ1-1; TRBD1 aligns across 9 bases. Per germline, CDR1 SQVTM and CDR2 ANQGSEA. Germline trimming cut 0 bases from V and 3 bases from J; bases unmatched to any gene: 8. CDR3 length equals 16 residues. The CDR3 coding sequence is TGCAGCGTTGAAGATCCGGGACAGGGTTCAGACACTGAAGCTTTCTTT. Protein sequence: CSVEDPGQGSDTEAFF.

V usage is TRBV27 and J usage is TRBJ2-7; TRBD1 is a possible D gene (6 bases). The CDR3 extends over 14 amino acids. The germline V and J ends were trimmed by 5 bases and 5 bases, with 16 bases remaining between them. Germline lookup yields CDR1 MNHEY and CDR2 SMNVEV (reference sequence). CDR3 DNA sequence: TGTGCCAGCAGTCCGTTCAGGGGTGTCGACGAGCAGTACTTC. As protein: CASSPFRGVDEQYF.

This clone was seen a single time. The chain's CDR3 is CASSYQGREGYTF. The CDR3 DNA reads as TGTGCCAGCAGTTATCAGGGGCGCGAGGGCTACACCTTC. V usage is TRBV28 and J usage is TRBJ1-2; TRBD1 might be the D (6 bases). V was cut by 4 bases and J by 8 bases, with 14 bases left in between. The CDR3 contains 13 residues. Germline V gives CDR1 MDHEN, CDR2 SYDVKM.

The chain combines TRBV6-2 or TRBV6-3 with TRBJ1-6, with D tentatively TRBD1 (5 bases). Trimming pared 0 bases from V and 6 bases from J, leaving 15 bases between. Germline V CDR1 and CDR2: MNHEY, SVGEGT. The CDR3 length is 17 residues. CDR3 region: CASSYSKAGVANSPLHF. For the CDR3, the DNA is TGTGCCAGCAGTTACTCGAAGGCGGGGGTGGCTAATTCACCCCTCCACTTT.